The 22 T cell receptor beta chains listed next were all sequenced from one sample in a study of blood T cell repertoires in COVID-19. TCRdb's copy holds only in-frame clones and misses some; the assay was immunoSEQ multiplex PCR. The sample holds approximately 280,000 clones, roughly 80% seen once. The sample taken for sequencing was PBMCs or T cells enriched from blood (not recorded which). Receptor source: a man aged 35 to 55 who had been exposed to COVID-19.

This clone showed up just once. The rearrangement joins TRBV19 to TRBJ1-5; TRBD1 is a possible D gene (5 bases). The V gene lost 10 bases and the J gene lost 1 base, with 11 bases spanning the gap. This CDR3 is built from 13 residues. Germline values: CDR1 LNHDA, CDR2 SQIVND (reference sequence). The CDR3 loop is CATQGGSNQPQHF. CDR3 sequence (DNA): TGTGCCACCCAGGGAGGGAGCAATCAGCCCCAGCATTTT.

This clone was counted between two and nine times. The chain is built from TRBV6-6 and TRBJ1-5; 10 bases align to TRBD1. The CDR3 spans 16 residues. Germline CDR1 reads MNHNY; CDR2 reads SVGAGI (reference sequence). The trim removed 5 bases at V and 4 bases at J, leaving 8 bases unmatched. The DNA of the CDR3 is TGTGCCAGCAGTCACGGGGACAGGGGAAAAAATCAGCCCCAGCATTTT. Amino acid sequence: CASSHGDRGKNQPQHF.

This clone was observed once. In DNA form, the CDR3 reads TGTGCCACCCGGACTAGCGGGGGTAATGAGCAGTTCTTC. Translation: CATRTSGGNEQFF. The chain joins TRBV24-1 to TRBJ2-1; TRBD2 matches at 13 bases. V dropped 9 bases and J dropped 7; count of bases not matched to a gene: 2. Germline-derived CDR1 and CDR2 are KGHDR and SFDVKD. The CDR3 contains 13 residues.

V and J are TRBV12-5 and TRBJ1-4; tentative D call: TRBD1 (6 bases). CDR1 is LGHNT and CDR2 is FRNRAP in the germline V gene. The CDR3 sequence is 15 residues long. Trimming stripped 4 bases from V and 11 bases from J, with 20 bases between. The CDR3 region has the DNA TGTGCTAGTGGTTCGGGGGGCGCACAAAGTTGGAAACTGTTTTTT. Protein product: CASGSGGAQSWKLFF. Full variable domain (remainder filled in from reference TRBV12-5 and TRBJ1-4): DARVTQTPRHKVTEMGQEVTMRCQPILGHNTVFWYRQTMMQGLELLAYFRNRAPLDDSGMPKDRFSAEMPDATLATLKIQPSEPRDSAVYFCASGSGGAQSWKLFFGSGTQLSVL.

This clone was seen only a few times. This chain connects TRBV19 to TRBJ2-2; 9 bases align to TRBD2. This CDR3 is built from 14 residues. J was trimmed by 5 bases and V by 2 bases; bases with no gene match: 0. Germline V lookup: CDR1 LNHDA, CDR2 SQIVND (reference sequence). CDR3 sequence reads: CASSILAGTGELFF. Written as DNA, the CDR3 is TGTGCCAGTAGTATACTAGCGGGGACCGGGGAGCTGTTTTTT.

This clone has at least ten counts. This sequence joins TRBV2 and TRBJ2-7; TRBD1 is a possible D gene (7 bases). The CDR3 consists of 15 residues. Trimming took 7 bases from V and 4 from J, leaving 20 bases between them. CDR1 is SNHLY and CDR2 is FYNNEI in the germline V gene. DNA of the CDR3: TGTGCCAGCATATTGGAGGGGGCCATGCCGTACGAGCAGTACTTC. Translating gives CASILEGAMPYEQYF.

The chain joins TRBV6-5 to TRBJ2-5; 8 bases map to TRBD1. CDR1 is MNHEY, CDR2 SVGAGI, per germline. The trim removed 5 bases at V and 2 bases at J, leaving 7 bases unmatched. CDR3 size: 15 residues. The CDR3 loop is CASSTRRGRQETQYF. CDR3 nucleotide sequence: TGTGCCAGCAGTACCCGCAGGGGGCGGCAAGAGACCCAGTACTTC.

The J gene is TRBJ1-4, the V gene TRBV25-1; maybe TRBD1 (5 bases). The CDR3 sequence is 15 residues long. Germline lookup yields CDR1 MGHDK and CDR2 SYGVNS. V lost 2 bases and J 6 bases, leaving 13 bases between the germline ends. The CDR3 DNA reads TGTGCCAGCAGTGAAGAGGGGACTCTTGATGAAAAACTGTTTTTT. This translates into CASSEEGTLDEKLFF. The full variable domain, rest sourced from reference TRBV25-1 and TRBJ1-4, is EADIYQTPRYLVIGTGKKITLECSQTMGHDKMYWYQQDPGMELHLIHYSYGVNSTEKGDLSSESTVSRIRTEHFPLTLESARPSHTSQYLCASSEEGTLDEKLFFGSGTQLSVL.

This chain joins TRBV12-3 or TRBV12-4 and TRBJ1-6; D gene unclear. Trimming stripped 9 bases from V and 10 bases from J, with 13 bases between. The CDR3 totals 12 residues. In DNA form, the CDR3 reads TGTGCCAGTCGGGATAGCCCATCACCCCTCCACTTT. It codes for CASRDSPSPLHF.

The chain combines TRBV11-3 with TRBJ2-1; D remains ambiguous. Germline CDR1 SGHNT, CDR2 YENEEA. Trimming took off 5 bases at V and 6 bases at J, with 14 bases between the two ends. The CDR3 consists of 14 residues. The chain's CDR3 is CASSNPLSGNEQFF. For the CDR3, the DNA is TGTGCCAGCAGCAACCCTTTGTCCGGCAATGAGCAGTTCTTC.

This clone came up a few times. The chain has TRBV19 and TRBJ2-6; D ambiguous. V shed 8 bases and J shed 0 bases, with 11 bases lying between them. Germline V gives CDR1 LNHDA, CDR2 SQIVND (reference sequence). The CDR3 runs 15 residues. CDR3 amino acids: CASANSFSGANVLTF. In DNA form, the CDR3 reads TGTGCCAGTGCAAACAGCTTCTCTGGGGCCAACGTCCTGACTTTC.

This chain links TRBV9 with TRBJ1-5, with a tentative D call TRBD1 (5 bases). Germline V gene sequence: CDR1 SGDLS, CDR2 YYNGEE. Trimming shortened V by 3 bases and J by 2 bases, and 6 bases separated the two germline ends. This CDR3 contains 13 residues. DNA of the CDR3: TGTGCCAGCAGCGGGGGGGGCAATCAGCCCCAGCATTTT. It encodes CASSGGGNQPQHF.

This clone was found a few times. This rearrangement joins TRBV19 to TRBJ2-1, with D tentatively TRBD2 (6 bases). The germline V gene has CDR1 LNHDA and CDR2 SQIVND (reference sequence). The ends were cut back, 5 bases at V and 8 bases at J, with 22 bases in the middle. The CDR3 covers 16 residues. CDR3 DNA: TGTGCCAGTAGTGCGGGCCTTACGGAGGGTCGGGATGAGCAGTTCTTC. Its translation: CASSAGLTEGRDEQFF.

V is TRBV3-1 (or the pseudogene TRBV3-2) and J is TRBJ1-3; D not certain. The CDR3 totals 15 residues. Deletions cut 1 base from V and 0 bases from J, with 7 bases between. Germline CDR1 is LGHDT and CDR2 is YNNKEL (reference sequence). The DNA for the CDR3 is TGTGCCAGCAGCCAAGGACAACGCTCTGGAAACACCATATATTTT. Encoded protein: CASSQGQRSGNTIYF.

The chain employs TRBV10-3 and TRBJ2-3, with unresolved D. Trimming pared 4 bases from V and 0 bases from J, leaving 5 bases between. The V gene's germline CDR1 is ENHRY and CDR2 SYGVKD. The CDR3 has 13 amino acids. CDR3 nucleotides: TGTGCCATCAGTGGAGCTAGCACAGATACGCAGTATTTT. Translation: CAISGASTDTQYF.

This chain joins TRBV5-4 and TRBJ2-7; 12 bases line up with TRBD2. V lost 5 bases, J lost 2 bases, and 2 bases stayed unmatched. CDR3 size: 14 residues. CDR1 is SGHNT, CDR2 YYREEE, per germline (reference sequence). The CDR3 here is CASRTSGRTYEQYF. The CDR3 DNA is TGTGCCAGCAGAACTAGCGGGAGGACCTACGAGCAGTACTTC.

J is TRBJ2-1 and V is TRBV14; D possibly corresponds to TRBD2 (5 bases). The germline V gene has CDR1 SGHDN and CDR2 FVKESK. V was shortened by 0 bases and J by 7 bases, with 19 bases between the two germline ends. This CDR3 comprises 17 residues. CDR3 nucleotide sequence: TGTGCCAGCAGCCAAGATCGGACTTCTTTAAGTAGGAATGAGCAGTTCTTC. Its translation: CASSQDRTSLSRNEQFF. Variable domain in full (rest from reference TRBV14 and TRBJ2-1): EAGVTQFPSHSVIEKGQTVTLRCDPISGHDNLYWYRRVMGKEIKFLLHFVKESKQDESGMPNNRFLAERTGGTYSTLKVQPAELEDSGVYFCASSQDRTSLSRNEQFFGPGTRLTVL.

This clone appeared a single time. The V call is TRBV11-2, the J call TRBJ2-1; 8 bases are a match to TRBD2. Germline V gene lookup returns CDR1 SGHAT and CDR2 FQNNGV. There are 13 residues in the CDR3. V was clipped by 8 bases and J by 2 bases; unmatched bases: 2. The CDR3 sequence: CASGLAAYNEQFF. In nucleotides, the CDR3 is TGTGCCAGCGGACTAGCAGCCTACAATGAGCAGTTCTTC. Full variable domain (outside the CDR3, taken from reference TRBV11-2 and TRBJ2-1): EAGVAQSPRYKIIEKRQSVAFWCNPISGHATLYWYQQILGQGPKLLIQFQNNGVVDDSQLPKDRFSAERLKGVDSTLKIQPAKLEDSAVYLCASGLAAYNEQFFGPGTRLTVL.

The chain combines TRBV5-4 with TRBJ2-1; the match to TRBD2 covers 13 bases. CDR1 and CDR2 from the germline V gene are SGHNT and YYREEE (reference sequence). After removal of 0 bases from V and 6 bases from J, the junction contained 9 bases not matched to a gene. The CDR3 totals 18 residues. The chain's CDR3 is CASSLARTSGSVGNEQFF. Written as DNA, the CDR3 is TGTGCCAGCAGCTTGGCCCGGACTAGCGGGAGTGTCGGCAATGAGCAGTTCTTC. The full variable domain, completed using reference TRBV5-4 and TRBJ2-1, is ETGVTQSPTHLIKTRGQQVTLRCSSQSGHNTVSWYQQALGQGPQFIFQYYREEENGRGNFPPRFSGLQFPNYSSELNVNALELDDSALYLCASSLARTSGSVGNEQFFGPGTRLTVL.

This clone was recorded only once. The chain uses TRBV10-3 and TRBJ2-1, with 11 bases fitting TRBD1. CDR3 length: 14 amino acids. The germline CDR1 and CDR2 sequences are ENHRY and SYGVKD. V shed 2 bases and J 10 bases; nucleotides not matched to a gene: 4. The CDR3 DNA reads as TGTGCCATCAGTGAGAGGACAGGGGGCCGCGAGCAGTTCTTC. Amino acids: CAISERTGGREQFF.

This chain connects TRBV7-9 to TRBJ1-1; no definite D call. CDR1 is SEHNR, CDR2 FQNEAQ, per germline (reference sequence). Trimming shortened V by 4 bases and J by 7 bases, and 10 bases separated the two germline ends. The CDR3 is 12 amino acids. Here the CDR3 DNA reads TGTGCCAGCAGCTGGGGTGAGGGTGAAGCTTTCTTT. It encodes CASSWGEGEAFF.

Here the CDR3 reads CASSGTGTGHEQYF. The CDR3 coding sequence is TGTGCCAGCAGCGGAACCGGGACAGGGCACGAGCAGTACTTC. The chain couples TRBV9 to TRBJ2-7; 9 bases line up with TRBD1. V was pared by 3 bases and J by 5 bases, with 6 bases of the junction left unmatched. This CDR3 is built from 14 residues. The germline V gene encodes CDR1 SGDLS and CDR2 YYNGEE.